A single sample gave rise to the 4 T cell receptor beta chains below, sequenced in a study of T cells in women clearing cervical HPV infection. Some clones are missing from TCRdb's copy, which holds only in-frame ones; the method was immunoSEQ multiplex PCR. The table counts 25,000 or so clones; 7.5% to 9.5% lies in the top ten. Sample: blood buffy coat. Every receptor here comes from a woman aged 18 to 75 with a cervical HPV16 infection that either progressed to CIN3+ or cleared (not recorded which).

A note on this clone: The read terminates 3 residues before the CDR3 end, so the remaining end is supplied by the germline J gene. The chain recombines TRBV7-6 with TRBJ1-4; D perhaps matches TRBD1 (5 bases). The CDR3 sequence is 16 residues long. Deletions cut 5 bases from V and 8 bases from J, with 21 bases between. The germline gives CDR1 SGHVS, CDR2 FNYEAQ. CDR3 loop: CASSPEAREIGEKLFF. Partial CDR3 DNA: TGTGCCAGCAGCCCTGAAGCCAGGGAAATAGGCGAAAAA.

Concerning this clone itself: The read is 3 residues too short to cover the CDR3 end, so that end is filled in from the germline J gene. The rearrangement links TRBV11-2 to TRBJ2-5; TRBD2 agrees at 9 bases. Germline CDR1 SGHAT, CDR2 FQNNGV. J lost 2 bases, V lost 4 bases, and 5 bases had no gene match. The CDR3 loop spans 15 amino acids. The CDR3 reads CASSYLAGSQETQYF. The sequenced part of the CDR3 DNA is TGTGCCAGCAGCTATCTAGCGGGGTCACAAGAGACC.

A remark on this clone: The read falls 3 residues short of the CDR3 end, and the missing part is taken from the germline J gene. In the same sample, other DNA sequences code for this CDR3. This chain connects TRBV20-1 to TRBJ1-2, with 8 nucleotides matching TRBD1. Losses at the gene ends were 5 bases for V and 5 bases for J; bases not matched to a gene: 4. Germline values: CDR1 DFQATT, CDR2 SNEGSKA (reference sequence). CDR3 length: 12 amino acids. Incomplete CDR3 DNA: TGCAGTGCTGGACAGGGTGGTTATGGC. Amino acid sequence: CSAGQGGYG. The complete CDR3 sequence is CSAGQGGYGYTF.

Worth noting for this clone: The observed sequence ends 3 residues before the CDR3 terminus, with the missing tail filled in from the germline J gene. The rearrangement links TRBV16 to TRBJ2-7, with 12 positions matching TRBD2. The germline V gene has CDR1 KGHSY and CDR2 FQNENV. With 3 bases clipped from V and 3 bases from J, the junction kept 0 bases outside the gene matches. The CDR3 consists of 14 residues. This chain's CDR3 is CASSQTSGGYEQYF. The CDR3 DNA, read in part, is TGTGCCAGCAGCCAGACTAGCGGGGGCTACGAG.